The rows below give T cell receptor beta chains drawn from one sample of a study of blood T cells in healthy people across ages. One entry per CDR3 protein results from TCRdb running MiXCR on the 5' RACE reads. The top ten clones hold about 12% of a sample with 850,000 to 1,100,000 distinct CDR3 sequences, under 40% of them seen once. Sequencing was done on a sample of blood. The receptors originated from a man aged 18 to 35 in good health. The conserved cysteine and the conserved F or W are not part of the CDR3 here.

J,V,CDR3
TRBJ1-5,TRBV12-3/TRBV12-4,ASSLALWPQH
TRBJ1-2,TRBV9,ASSASGQGIYGYT
TRBJ1-1,TRBV5-1,ASSEGQGARDTEAF
TRBJ1-2,TRBV20-1,SNRQTYGYT
TRBJ1-4,TRBV20-1,SAQQGVVREKLF
TRBJ2-7,TRBV7-6,ASSDIQGAFYEQY
TRBJ1-6,TRBV5-1,ASTLSEDSPLH
TRBJ2-1,TRBV28,ASSLGRSHNEQF
TRBJ1-5,TRBV29-1,SVVLSEDQPQH
TRBJ2-1,TRBV5-1,ASSPPNFLEQF
TRBJ1-4,TRBV20-1,SARAEGGLF
TRBJ2-3,TRBV18,ASSLQGARTDTQY
TRBJ2-5,TRBV6-5,ASKRTGGKETQY
TRBJ1-2,TRBV6-6,ASMTQNYGYT
TRBJ1-3,TRBV29-1,SVDSKDRFRDTIY
TRBJ2-2,TRBV4-2,ASSQDKRGRTGELF
TRBJ2-5,TRBV7-9,ASSLDSTGRETQY
TRBJ1-5,TRBV19,TSSVSPPRGQPQH
TRBJ1-1,TRBV5-1,ASSLAQSTEAF
TRBJ2-5,TRBV12-3/TRBV12-4,ASSPGWGYNEQY
TRBJ2-2,TRBV29-1,SVAVGPHLNTGELF
TRBJ2-2,TRBV12-3/TRBV12-4,ASTYRTGLAGELF
TRBJ1-1,TRBV6-2/TRBV6-3,ASITPGGNTEAF
TRBJ2-1,TRBV5-1,ASSLTGDRYNEQF
TRBJ1-1,TRBV4-2,ASSQDRRPLGSTEAF
TRBJ1-1,TRBV2,ASSGDRVGTEAF
TRBJ1-5,TRBV7-8,ASSSLKETRDRDFQPQH
TRBJ1-5,TRBV6-1,ASSLSLTKASSNQPQH
-,TRBV10-3,AITDGQGAYNEQY
TRBJ1-5,TRBV4-3,ASSQVDSVSNQPQH
TRBJ1-2,TRBV5-6,ASTLLLQGLWVYT
TRBJ2-3,TRBV5-1,ASSFGELTDTQY
TRBJ2-6,TRBV5-6,ASWRTSGANVLT
TRBJ1-5,TRBV5-6,ASSFSGFEQPQH
TRBJ2-4,TRBV5-1,ASSLRLAGDGSAKNIQY